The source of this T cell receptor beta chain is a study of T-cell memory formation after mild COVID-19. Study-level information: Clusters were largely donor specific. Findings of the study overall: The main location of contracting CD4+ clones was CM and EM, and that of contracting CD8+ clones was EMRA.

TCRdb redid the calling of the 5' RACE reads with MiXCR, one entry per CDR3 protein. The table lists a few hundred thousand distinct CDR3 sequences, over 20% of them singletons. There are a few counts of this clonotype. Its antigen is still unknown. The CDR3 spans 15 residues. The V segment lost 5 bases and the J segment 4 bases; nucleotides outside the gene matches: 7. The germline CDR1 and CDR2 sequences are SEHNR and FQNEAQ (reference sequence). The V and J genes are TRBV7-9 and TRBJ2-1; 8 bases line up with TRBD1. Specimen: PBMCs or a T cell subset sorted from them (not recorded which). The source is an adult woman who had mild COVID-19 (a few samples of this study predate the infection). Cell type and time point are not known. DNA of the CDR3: TGTGCCAGCAGCAACCGGGACAGGCCGTACAATGAGCAGTTCTTC. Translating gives CASSNRDRPYNEQFF.